This T cell receptor beta chain emerged from a study of blood T cell repertoires in COVID-19. Study as a whole: Acute and convalescent COVID-19 samples came from the United States, Italy and Spain.

The CDR3 runs 12 residues. V lost 2 bases and J 3 bases, leaving 4 bases between the germline ends. Germline lookup yields CDR1 MNHEY and CDR2 SVGEGT. Data came from immunoSEQ multiplex PCR; TCRdb stores just in-frame clones and leaves some out. This table holds a few hundred thousand clones, about 91% found once. The sequence came from a woman aged 40 to 50 with acute COVID-19. The chain uses TRBV6-2 or TRBV6-3 and TRBJ1-1, with unresolved D. Material: PBMCs or T cells enriched from blood (not recorded which). The CDR3 DNA is TGTGCCAGCAGTTACCGGTACACTGAAGCTTTCTTT. Protein product: CASSYRYTEAFF.